The 2 T cell receptor beta chains below all came from one sample that was sequenced in a study of CD8 T cells in Susac syndrome. Random hexamers were used to reverse transcribe the RNA input (about 0.5 to 1 ug). TCRdb reanalysed the immunoSEQ multiplex PCR reads using MiXCR and keeps one entry per CDR3 protein. The sample comprises 150,000 to 160,000 distinct CDR3 sequences, around 95% of which are singletons, and 0.13% to 0.15% rests with the top ten. Sequenced: CD8+ T cells from PBMCs. These TCRs come from a human donor with multiple sclerosis.

This chain joins TRBV15 and TRBJ2-2; no firm D call. The germline V and J ends were trimmed by 4 bases and 0 bases, with 9 bases remaining between them. This CDR3 has 15 residues. Germline V gene lookup returns CDR1 LNHNV and CDR2 YYDKDF (reference sequence). Here the CDR3 DNA reads TGTGCCACCAGCACTCCAAATGCGAACACCGGGGAGCTGTTTTTT. Translated, it gives CATSTPNANTGELFF.

The chain uses TRBV30 and TRBJ1-6; tentatively, D is TRBD1 (6 bases). Trimming removed 5 bases from V and 6 bases from J, with 8 bases in between. Germline CDR1 reads GTSNPN; CDR2 reads SVGIG (reference sequence). The CDR3 sequence is 12 residues long. CDR3 coding DNA: TGTGCCTGGGAGGACAGTAATTCACCCCTCCACTTT. Translation gives CAWEDSNSPLHF.